One and the same sample provided the 21 T cell receptor beta chains below, sequenced in a study of T-cell reconstitution after alpha-beta-depleted transplantation in children. Unique molecular identifiers tagged the TCRbeta library. Via MiXCR, TCRdb re-called the PCR reads, giving one row per CDR3 protein. Of roughly 490,000 distinct CDR3 sequences detected, over 10% appear once; the ten largest clones hold about 15%. The source was PBMCs, mostly from graft donor cells, collected 180 days after TCRalphabeta/CD19-depleted stem cell transplant. Receptors were obtained from a female patient between 2 and 15 years old who had a stem cell transplant for aplastic anemia, so the T cells may come from the graft donor.

This clonotype was counted a few times. The chain is built from TRBV4-3 and TRBJ2-1; D call uncertain. V lost 0 bases and J lost 5, with 11 bases in between. Germline V CDR1 and CDR2: LGHNA, YSLEER. The CDR3 is 15 amino acids. The CDR3 sequence: CASSQDPPEDNEQFF. The CDR3 nucleotides are TGCGCCAGCAGCCAAGATCCTCCCGAGGACAATGAGCAGTTCTTC.

The sample holds a few counts of this clonotype. This rearrangement joins TRBV15 to TRBJ2-7; possible D gene TRBD2, 6 bases. The CDR3 runs to 14 residues. V was shortened by 0 bases and J by 5 bases, with 11 bases between the two germline ends. Germline V CDR1 and CDR2: LNHNV, YYDKDF (reference sequence). CDR3 in DNA: TGTGCCACCAGCAGAGAGCGGGGTCTCCACGAGCAGTACGTC. Residues: CATSRERGLHEQYV.

This clonotype was counted between two and nine times. The chain is built from TRBV12-3 or TRBV12-4 and TRBJ2-3; the D gene is possibly TRBD2 (6 bases). V was pared by 11 bases and J by 1 base, with 10 bases between. The CDR3 length is 12 residues. In DNA form, the CDR3 reads TGTGCCGCCTCGGGGGGCACAGATACGCAGTATTTT. Amino acid sequence: CAASGGTDTQYF.

This chain uses TRBV6-5 with TRBJ2-1; 14 bases agree with TRBD2. V lost 6 bases and J lost 0; bases outside the gene matches: 7. This CDR3 comprises 18 residues. Germline-derived CDR1 and CDR2 are MNHEY and SVGAGI. The CDR3 DNA follows: TGTGCCAGCAGGTCCGGGACTAGCGGGAGTAGCTCCTACAATGAGCAGTTCTTC. This codes for CASRSGTSGSSSYNEQFF.

Ten or more counts support this clonotype. The V gene is TRBV10-3, the J gene TRBJ2-7, with TRBD2 as a possible D gene (5 bases). The length of the CDR3 is 11 residues. Germline V gene sequence: CDR1 ENHRY, CDR2 SYGVKD. V lost 5 bases and J lost 4, with 6 bases in between. This CDR3 reads CAISRDYEQYF. CDR3 in DNA: TGTGCCATCAGTCGGGATTACGAGCAGTACTTC.

The chain links TRBV29-1 to TRBJ1-3, with D uncertain. Germline-derived CDR1 and CDR2 are SQVTM and ANQGSEA. This CDR3 contains 13 residues. The ends were cut back, 2 bases at V and 0 bases at J, with 5 bases in the middle. CDR3 protein: CSVESPSGNTIYF. The CDR3 bases are TGCAGCGTTGAAAGCCCCTCTGGAAACACCATATATTTT.

This sequence joins TRBV28 and TRBJ1-1; no firm D call. CDR1 is MDHEN and CDR2 is SYDVKM in the germline V gene. This CDR3 is 13 amino acids long. Trimming removed 6 bases at V and 7 bases at J, with 15 bases between. The CDR3 DNA follows: TGTGCCAGCAGCTCCCACGAGACGGGTGAAGCTTTCTTT. Translating gives CASSSHETGEAFF.

V and J are TRBV28 and TRBJ2-7, with D perhaps matching TRBD2 (7 bases). Trimming stripped 3 bases from V and 2 bases from J, with 17 bases between. The length of the CDR3 is 16 residues. Germline V gene sequence: CDR1 MDHEN, CDR2 SYDVKM. The CDR3 region has the DNA TGTGCCAGCAGTTTGAAGGAGGGGGGGGTGCCCTACGAGCAGTACGTC. It specifies CASSLKEGGVPYEQYV.

This clonotype was seen a few times. The CDR3 region has the DNA TGTGCCAGCAGCTTAGGTTCCCCGATCTACGAGCAGTACTTC. It specifies CASSLGSPIYEQYF. The chain is built from TRBV7-8 and TRBJ2-7, with D unresolved. The CDR3 has 14 amino acids. Per germline, CDR1 SGHVS and CDR2 FQNEAQ. V lost 1 base, J lost 3 bases, and 10 bases lay in between.

This clonotype was picked up a small number of times. The chain employs TRBV12-3 or TRBV12-4 and TRBJ2-3, with 13 nucleotides matching TRBD2. Trimming took 10 bases from V and 1 from J; bases not matched to a gene: 14. The CDR3 spans 18 residues. The CDR3 DNA follows: TGTGCCATCAGCCTAGGACTAGCGGGAGCTCGGCGCACAGATACGCAGTATTTT. Protein: CAISLGLAGARRTDTQYF.

V and J are TRBV28 and TRBJ2-7; 8 positions agree with TRBD1. Germline CDR1 reads MDHEN; CDR2 reads SYDVKM. Trimming removed 6 bases from V and 5 bases from J; junction bases left unmatched: 12. The CDR3 has 15 amino acids. CDR3 sequence: CASRPDRATSDEQYF. In DNA, the CDR3 is TGTGCCAGCAGGCCGGACAGGGCGACGTCGGACGAGCAGTACTTC.

This clonotype showed up just a few times. The chain joins TRBV20-1 to TRBJ2-2; TRBD2 agrees at 7 bases. There are 14 residues in the CDR3. The germline V gene has CDR1 DFQATT and CDR2 SNEGSKA (reference sequence). With V trimmed by 3 bases and J by 0 bases, 1 base remained unmatched. CDR3 nucleotide sequence: TGCAGTGCTAGCGGGAGGTCGAACACCGGGGAGCTGTTTTTT. Translating it yields CSASGRSNTGELFF.

This clonotype appeared a few times. The chain has TRBV29-1 and TRBJ2-5; perhaps TRBD1 as D (6 bases). Germline values: CDR1 SQVTM, CDR2 ANQGSEA. The length of the CDR3 is 12 residues. Trimming cost V 7 bases and J 5 bases, with 14 bases left between them. CDR3 in DNA: TGCAGCGGTGATGGGGGCGGGGAGACCCAGTACTTC. It encodes CSGDGGGETQYF.

This clonotype has a count of ten or more. The chain carries TRBV5-1 and TRBJ2-2; maybe TRBD2 (6 bases). The germline CDR1 and CDR2 sequences are SGHRS and YFSETQ. V lost 4 bases and J 6 bases, leaving 13 bases between the germline ends. The CDR3 contains 14 residues. The CDR3 nucleotides are TGCGCCAGCAGCATCACCAGGGAGGCCGGGGAGCTGTTTTTT. Its protein is CASSITREAGELFF. The whole variable domain, remainder taken from reference TRBV5-1 and TRBJ2-2, is KAGVTQTPRYLIKTRGQQVTLSCSPISGHRSVSWYQQTPGQGLQFLFEYFSETQRNKGNFPGRFSGRQFSNSRSEMNVSTLELGDSALYLCASSITREAGELFFGEGSRLTVL.

This rearrangement joins TRBV19 to TRBJ1-6; D is undetermined. This CDR3 has 16 residues. V was clipped by 3 bases and J by 0 bases, with 9 bases between them. Germline V gene sequence: CDR1 LNHDA, CDR2 SQIVND (reference sequence). CDR3 loop: CASSIEGNSYNSPLHF. In DNA, the CDR3 is TGTGCCAGTAGTATTGAGGGCAACTCCTATAATTCACCCCTCCACTTT.

The gene calls are TRBV4-1 and TRBJ2-2; D is ambiguous. V dropped 0 bases and J dropped 6 bases, with 8 bases sitting between them. The V gene's germline CDR1 is MGHRA and CDR2 YSYEKL. The CDR3 spans 14 residues. CDR3 nucleotides: TGCGCCAGCAGCCAAGAAGGCTATGCCGGGGAGCTGTTTTTT. Translation: CASSQEGYAGELFF.

The chain carries TRBV5-1 and TRBJ2-7; TRBD2 aligns across 11 bases. After removal of 1 base from V and 4 bases from J, the junction contained 1 base not matched to a gene. The V gene's germline CDR1 is SGHRS and CDR2 YFSETQ. This CDR3 comprises 14 residues. CDR3 sequence: CASSLTSGSYEQYV. CDR3 nucleotide sequence: TGCGCCAGCAGCTTGACTAGCGGGAGTTACGAGCAGTACGTC.

This clonotype was found a few times. The genes are TRBV20-1 and TRBJ2-7; a possible D gene is TRBD2 (6 bases). From germline, CDR1 is DFQATT and CDR2 SNEGSKA (reference sequence). The V end was cut by 3 bases, the J end by 1 base, with 13 bases between. The CDR3 sequence is 14 residues long. The CDR3 is CSASSDYPSYEQYV. The CDR3 region has the DNA TGCAGTGCTAGTTCGGACTACCCTTCCTACGAGCAGTACGTC.

This clonotype has only one observation. This chain uses TRBV20-1 with TRBJ1-1; 8 bases map to TRBD1. The ends lost 2 bases at V and 2 bases at J; junction bases unmatched: 7. Germline CDR1 and CDR2: DFQATT and SNEGSKA (reference sequence). The CDR3 length is 15 residues. The CDR3, as DNA: TGCAGTGCTAGATACGGGACAGGTGTCAACACTGAAGCTTTCTTT. This encodes CSARYGTGVNTEAFF.

This clonotype came up a few times. The CDR3 reads CSGTSGSTGELFF. DNA of the CDR3: TGCAGTGGGACTAGCGGGAGCACCGGGGAGCTGTTTTTT. J is TRBJ2-2 and V is TRBV20-1, with 13 bases identical to TRBD2. This CDR3 has 13 residues. Germline lookup yields CDR1 DFQATT and CDR2 SNEGSKA (reference sequence). With V trimmed by 7 bases and J by 4 bases, 0 bases remained unmatched.

This clonotype was found many times. The V call is TRBV7-2, the J call TRBJ1-3; D is ambiguous. The V gene's germline CDR1 is SGHTA and CDR2 FQGNSA. Trimming removed 5 bases at V and 0 bases at J, with 8 bases between. This CDR3 comprises 14 residues. The CDR3, as DNA: TGTGCCAGCAGCGTTATAGACTCTGGAAACACCATATATTTT. This sequence encodes CASSVIDSGNTIYF.